Each of the 26 T cell receptor beta chains below was sequenced from the same sample in a study of Ad26.COV2.S vaccination and SARS-CoV-2 variants. Noted treatment: some 20 received Ad26.COV2.S at low or high dose, single or two shots; roughly 5 received placebo; per-sample allocation not given. The samples date from day 63 after the first vaccine or placebo injection. Here immunoSEQ multiplex PCR was the method, and the copy in TCRdb shows in-frame clones only, minus some. The sample shows about 480,000 clones, around nine tenths of them seen only once. This specimen consisted of peripheral blood, obtained in a trial of Ad26.COV2.S vaccine versus placebo. The receptors were sampled from a person between 18 and 60 years old who received the Ad26.COV2.S COVID-19 vaccine or a placebo.

CDR3 bases: TGTGCCAGCAGCCACTTGAGACAGGGGCGGGAGAATGGCTACACCTTC. It codes for CASSHLRQGRENGYTF. This sequence joins TRBV3-1 (or the pseudogene TRBV3-2) and TRBJ1-2, with 8 bases identical to TRBD1. The CDR3 is made up of 16 amino acids. Germline-derived CDR1 and CDR2 are LGHDT and YNNKEL (reference sequence). The V and J ends lost 3 bases and 6 bases, in that order; junction bases with no gene match: 12.

This chain connects TRBV29-1 to TRBJ1-1, with D maybe TRBD1 (5 bases). Trimming removed 7 bases at V and 1 base at J, with 10 bases between. The CDR3 runs to 12 residues. Germline CDR1 reads SQVTM; CDR2 reads ANQGSEA. CDR3 amino acids: CSAAGGNTEAFF. CDR3 coding DNA: TGCAGCGCGGCGGGGGGGAACACTGAAGCTTTCTTT.

J is TRBJ2-1 and V is TRBV19; D remains ambiguous. CDR3 length equals 12 residues. Trimming took off 6 bases at V and 5 bases at J, with 8 bases between the two ends. Germline loops: CDR1 LNHDA, CDR2 SQIVND (reference sequence). CDR3 residues: CASRRDHNEQFF. CDR3 in DNA: TGTGCCAGTAGGCGCGACCACAATGAGCAGTTCTTC.

V is TRBV30 and J is TRBJ2-7, with D hard to call. CDR3 length: 14 amino acids. Germline V gene data show CDR1 as GTSNPN and CDR2 as SVGIG (reference sequence). V was pared by 0 bases and J by 6 bases, with 15 bases between. Written as DNA, the CDR3 is TGTGCCTGGAGTGTATCGTTGTCGACCGGCGAGCAGTACTTC. This sequence encodes CAWSVSLSTGEQYF.

With respect to this clone: Other DNA sequences of this sample code for an identical CDR3. The chain's CDR3 is CASSLTDEQYF. CDR3 nucleotide sequence: TGCGCCAGCAGCTTAACAGACGAGCAGTACTTC. J is TRBJ2-7 and V is TRBV5-1; D remains ambiguous. Between the trimmed V and J ends, which lost 2 bases and 5 bases, there was a span of 5 bases. From germline, CDR1 is SGHRS and CDR2 YFSETQ. This CDR3 region has 11 residues.

The rearrangement links TRBV6-5 to TRBJ2-1, with TRBD1 as a possible D gene (5 bases). This CDR3 is 15 amino acids long. V was cut by 10 bases and J by 8 bases, with 24 bases left in between. CDR1 MNHEY and CDR2 SVGAGI come from the germline V gene. The CDR3 here is CATFSWGYTTDEQFF. The CDR3 DNA sequence: TGTGCCACCTTCAGTTGGGGCTACACCACCGATGAGCAGTTCTTC.

This clone has only one observation. This chain connects TRBV6-5 to TRBJ2-7, with 14 bases that match TRBD2. Trimming removed 5 bases from V and 5 bases from J; junction bases left unmatched: 5. Per the germline V gene, CDR1 is MNHEY and CDR2 is SVGAGI. This CDR3 spans 15 amino acids. The chain's CDR3 is CASSRGLAGENEQYF. CDR3 coding DNA: TGTGCCAGCAGTCGGGGACTAGCGGGAGAAAACGAGCAGTACTTC.

The V call is TRBV25-1, the J call TRBJ2-1; 7 nucleotides line up with TRBD2. Per the germline V gene, CDR1 is MGHDK and CDR2 is SYGVNS. V shed 5 bases and J 6 bases; nucleotides not matched to a gene: 7. The CDR3 sequence is 14 residues long. CDR3 amino acids: CASSLPSGRNEQFF. The CDR3 DNA is TGTGCCAGCAGTCTGCCTAGCGGCCGCAATGAGCAGTTCTTC.

This chain uses TRBV6-4 with TRBJ2-3, with TRBD1 as a possible D gene (6 bases). The germline V and J ends were trimmed by 1 base and 1 base, with 9 bases remaining between them. There are 15 residues in the CDR3. CDR1 MRHNA and CDR2 SNTAGT come from the germline V gene. Written as DNA, the CDR3 is TGTGCCAGCAGTGACTGGCCAGGGGGCACAGATACGCAGTATTTT. Translation gives CASSDWPGGTDTQYF.

This clone has only one observation. The CDR3 protein is CASRPRDIGAAFF. CDR3 in DNA: TGTGCCAGCAGGCCCCGGGACATCGGTGCGGCTTTCTTT. This chain connects TRBV6-5 to TRBJ1-1, with a tentative D call TRBD1 (6 bases). Trimming removed 6 bases at V and 11 bases at J, with 19 bases between. Germline assignment: CDR1 MNHEY and CDR2 SVGAGI. The CDR3 sequence is 13 residues long.

In this sample, this clone turned up once. The chain uses TRBV5-3 and TRBJ2-7, with D possibly matching TRBD2 (6 bases). TRBV5-3 is assigned to the ORF class and has an uncertain function. CDR3 length: 16 residues. Trimming left V 3 bases short and J 2 bases short, with 18 bases between. CDR3 in DNA: TGTGCCAGAAGCTCGAACCCCGGGACTCAGACCTACGAGCAGTACTTC. Its translation: CARSSNPGTQTYEQYF.

The rearrangement joins TRBV2 to TRBJ2-3; D may be TRBD1 or TRBD2 (5 bases each). Germline lookup yields CDR1 SNHLY and CDR2 FYNNEI. V was cut by 8 bases and J by 3 bases, with 15 bases left in between. This CDR3 has 14 amino acids. The CDR3 reads CASLTRGRTDTQYF. Written as DNA, the CDR3 is TGTGCCAGCCTTACAAGGGGACGGACAGATACGCAGTATTTT. The full variable domain, with the rest looked up from reference TRBV2 and TRBJ2-3, is EPEVTQTPSHQVTQMGQEVILRCVPISNHLYFYWYRQILGQKVEFLVSFYNNEISEKSEIFDDQFSVERPDGSNFTLKIRSTKLEDSAMYFCASLTRGRTDTQYFGPGTRLTVL.

Here the CDR3 DNA reads TGTGCCAGCGGCGAGGCAGCGGGAGTATACGAGCAGTACTTC. It is translated as CASGEAAGVYEQYF. The chain is built from TRBV3-1 (or the pseudogene TRBV3-2) and TRBJ2-7, with 8 bases that match TRBD2. The CDR3 is 14 amino acids. Trimming at V came to 8 bases and at J to 4 bases, leaving 10 bases not matched to a gene. Germline V gene data show CDR1 as LGHDT and CDR2 as YNNKEL (reference sequence).

About this clone itself: The sample holds other DNA sequences that translate to the same CDR3. The V call is TRBV28, the J call TRBJ1-1; no clear D gene. Germline CDR1 reads MDHEN; CDR2 reads SYDVKM. The CDR3 is 13 residues long. V shed 2 bases and J shed 1 base, with 5 bases lying between them. CDR3 protein: CASSLIGNTEAFF. The CDR3 nucleotides read TGTGCCAGCAGTTTAATCGGGAACACTGAAGCTTTCTTT.

The rearrangement joins TRBV7-2 to TRBJ1-1; D possibly corresponds to TRBD1 (5 bases). The CDR3 covers 14 residues. Germline values: CDR1 SGHTA, CDR2 FQGNSA. V was shortened by 5 bases and J by 3 bases, with 13 bases between the two germline ends. CDR3 sequence reads: CASSPGTPYTEAFF. As DNA, the CDR3 is TGTGCCAGCAGCCCAGGGACTCCTTACACTGAAGCTTTCTTT.

CDR3 DNA sequence: TGTGCCAGCAGCTTATCGGTGGGACCGGGGACTGAAGCTTTCTTT. Its translation is CASSLSVGPGTEAFF. The V gene is TRBV7-3, the J gene TRBJ1-1, with D perhaps TRBD1 (5 bases). Germline V lookup: CDR1 SGHTA, CDR2 FQGTGA. Trimming shortened V by 2 bases and J by 5 bases, and 15 bases separated the two germline ends. This CDR3 region has 15 residues.

Here the CDR3 DNA reads TGTGCCAGCAGCTTATCCCCGACCAGGGGATCATATGGCTACACCTTC. Residues: CASSLSPTRGSYGYTF. J is TRBJ1-2 and V is TRBV5-4; D is perhaps TRBD1 (6 bases). V was clipped by 2 bases and J by 5 bases, with 19 bases between them. CDR3 length: 16 amino acids. Germline CDR1 and CDR2: SGHNT and YYREEE (reference sequence).

The rearrangement joins TRBV5-6 to TRBJ2-6; a possible D gene is TRBD2 (5 bases). Germline CDR1 and CDR2: SGHDT and YYEEEE. V was clipped by 1 base and J by 2 bases, with 7 bases between them. The CDR3 is 15 amino acids. In nucleotides, the CDR3 is TGTGCCAGCAGCTTGAAAGCGGCTGGGGCCAACGTCCTGACTTTC. Its translation: CASSLKAAGANVLTF.

The rearrangement uses TRBV20-1 and TRBJ1-2, with D maybe TRBD1 (5 bases). The CDR3 is 10 amino acids. CDR1 is DFQATT, CDR2 SNEGSKA, per germline (reference sequence). Written as DNA, the CDR3 is TGCACCCTTGGGGCCTATGGCTACACCTTC. It specifies CTLGAYGYTF.

The rearrangement uses TRBV30 and TRBJ2-4; the D is unclear. CDR1 and CDR2 (germline): GTSNPN, SVGIG (reference sequence). The V end was cut by 1 base, the J end by 0 bases, with 10 bases between. CDR3 size: 15 residues. CDR3 sequence: CAWSGGSQAKNIQYF. The CDR3 region has the DNA TGTGCCTGGAGTGGCGGATCTCAAGCCAAAAACATTCAGTACTTC. The complete variable domain, with remaining parts taken from reference TRBV30 and TRBJ2-4, reads SQTIHQWPATLVQPVGSPLSLECTVEGTSNPNLYWYRQAAGRGLQLLFYSVGIGQISSEVPQNLSASRPQDRQFILSSKKLLLSDSGFYLCAWSGGSQAKNIQYFGAGTRLSVL.

This rearrangement joins TRBV18 to TRBJ2-7; D is perhaps TRBD1 (6 bases). Trimming cost V 2 bases and J 9 bases, with 14 bases left between them. This CDR3 is 13 amino acids long. From germline, CDR1 is KGHSH and CDR2 LQKENI. The CDR3 nucleotides are TGTGCCAGCTCACCATTCCAGGGGATCGGGCAGTACTTC. This gives the protein CASSPFQGIGQYF.

The chain combines TRBV5-1 with TRBJ2-1, with TRBD2 matching over 10 bases. Trimming took 4 bases from V and 4 from J; bases not matched to a gene: 5. The CDR3 totals 15 residues. CDR1 SGHRS and CDR2 YFSETQ come from the germline V gene. The CDR3, as DNA: TGCGCCAGCAGCCAAGCGGGAGGGCTGTACAATGAGCAGTTCTTC. Residues: CASSQAGGLYNEQFF.

This clone was seen a few times. The chain uses TRBV11-2 and TRBJ1-1, with D perhaps TRBD1 (6 bases). The CDR3 totals 16 residues. CDR1 is SGHAT, CDR2 FQNNGV, per germline. Trimming took off 6 bases at V and 2 bases at J, with 19 bases between the two ends. The CDR3 DNA reads as TGTGCCAGCAGGCACCTGAGGGGGAAAACTAACACTGAAGCTTTCTTT. Encoded protein: CASRHLRGKTNTEAFF.

This CDR3 is CASSRFPLGAEQPDTQYF. The CDR3 nucleotides read TGTGCCAGCAGCCGATTCCCACTCGGAGCGGAACAACCAGATACGCAGTATTTT. V and J are TRBV6-6 and TRBJ2-3, with D perhaps matching TRBD2 (5 bases). CDR1 is MNHNY and CDR2 is SVGAGI in the germline V gene (reference sequence). The CDR3 covers 18 residues. V lost 6 bases and J lost 4, with 26 bases in between.

The J gene is TRBJ2-3, the V gene TRBV12-3 or TRBV12-4, with a possible D match to TRBD2 (5 bases). This CDR3 spans 13 amino acids. The V end was cut by 11 bases, the J end by 0 bases, with 12 bases between. The CDR3 coding sequence is TGTGCCTCCCGGACTTCTAGCACAGATACGCAGTATTTT. Residues: CASRTSSTDTQYF.

This chain connects TRBV18 to TRBJ2-7; D possibly corresponds to TRBD2 (5 bases). The V gene lost 1 base and the J gene lost 2 bases, with 12 bases spanning the gap. The CDR3 is 15 residues long. Germline CDR1 reads KGHSH; CDR2 reads LQKENI. The CDR3 coding sequence is TGTGCCAGCTCACCACTCGGACTCCCGGCCTACGAGCAGTACTTC. Translation gives CASSPLGLPAYEQYF.